This TCR beta chain is from a study of control samples from healthy donors and cancer patients. In the case of this clone: Other DNA sequences within the sample encode an identical CDR3.

The assay was immunoSEQ multiplex PCR, and TCRdb's table has in-frame clones only and misses some. The table shows approximately 170,000 clones, with roughly 92% occurring only once. Trimming removed 1 base at V and 5 bases at J, with 8 bases between. The CDR3 covers 13 residues. Sample: blood. The clonotype was recovered from a woman in her thirties in good health. The genes are TRBV12-3 or TRBV12-4 and TRBJ2-5; either TRBD1 or TRBD2 may fit D (5 bases each). The CDR3 DNA reads TGTGCCAGCAGTTTAGGGGGCGGGGAGACCCAGTACTTC. It yields the protein CASSLGGGETQYF.